The rows below give T cell receptor beta chains drawn from one sample of a study of T cell responses to AZD1222 COVID-19 vaccine. Measured with immunoSEQ multiplex PCR; TCRdb has only the in-frame clones, and not every one. The sample records approximately 130,000 clones, 85% to 95% being singletons. The sequencing here drew on peripheral blood, taken on day 0 of AZD1222 vaccination. Receptors originate from an adult in good health. The CDR3 runs from the conserved cysteine through the conserved F or W. Each record gives: D gene, clone size, J gene, V gene, CDR3 DNA, CDR3 protein. A D gene is named only where the DNA matches it firmly. Rows may omit the clone size; those that give it use once, few, many or a size class.

TRBD2,NA,TRBJ2-7,TRBV30,TGTGCCTGGAGCGGGACTAGCGGTTTCTACGAGCAGTACTTC,CAWSGTSGFYEQYF
NA,few,TRBJ1-6,TRBV18,TGTGCCAGCTCACCACCCGGCCTTTCGGGCCTGGTGCCCCTCCACTTT,CASSPPGLSGLVPLHF
NA,NA,TRBJ2-5,TRBV11-2,TGTGCCAGCAGCTTAGATTCAGGGTTTCTTGGGACGACCCAGTACTTC,CASSLDSGFLGTTQYF
NA,NA,TRBJ2-7,TRBV9,TGTGCCAGCAGCCCCCAGGGGTTCAACTACGAGCAGTACTTC,CASSPQGFNYEQYF
TRBD1,NA,TRBJ1-2,TRBV19,TGTGCCAGTAGTGTTTCGACAGGGGAGACCTATGGCTACACCTTC,CASSVSTGETYGYTF
TRBD2,NA,TRBJ2-5,TRBV11-3,TGTGCCAGCAGCATAACCGGACTAGCGGGGGGGAGCGGTGAGGAGACCCAGTACTTC,CASSITGLAGGSGEETQYF
NA,NA,TRBJ2-3,TRBV5-1,TGCGCCAGCAGCTTTCTGACAGATACGCAGTATTTT,CASSFLTDTQYF
NA,NA,TRBJ2-2,TRBV24-1,TGTGCCATCGGAGACACCAACACCGGGGAGCTGTTTTTT,CAIGDTNTGELFF
NA,NA,TRBJ2-7,TRBV18,TGTGCCAGCAAACAGGACAGTTACGAGCAGTACTTC,CASKQDSYEQYF
TRBD2,NA,TRBJ2-6,TRBV5-4,TGTGCCAGCAGCTGGGGGACTAGGGCCTGGGGAGGTGGGGCCAACGTCCTGACTTTC,CASSWGTRAWGGGANVLTF
TRBD1,NA,TRBJ1-2,TRBV10-3,TGTGCCATCAGTGACAGACAGGGTTATGGCTACACCTTC,CAISDRQGYGYTF
TRBD1,NA,TRBJ1-2,TRBV12-3/TRBV12-4,TGTGCCAGCCAGGGACAGGGGAGAGGAGGCTACACCTTC,CASQGQGRGGYTF
TRBD2,NA,TRBJ2-7,TRBV27,TGTGCCAGCAGTTACCCCGGGACTAGCGAGCAGTACTTC,CASSYPGTSEQYF
NA,once,TRBJ1-2,TRBV6-2/TRBV6-3,TGTGCCAGCAGTCCGGGGACATTCAGGGAGAAATATGGCTACACCTTC,CASSPGTFREKYGYTF
NA,NA,TRBJ1-2,TRBV10-3,TGTGCCATCAGTGAAGGGGGAGGGAACTATGGCTACACCTTC,CAISEGGGNYGYTF
NA,NA,TRBJ2-5,TRBV28,TGTGCCAGCAGTCCCCCGGTGGGAGCGGTCTACCAAGAGACCCAGTACTTC,CASSPPVGAVYQETQYF
NA,NA,TRBJ1-4,TRBV2,TGTGCCAGCAGGAAGACATTTGCAACTAATGAAAAACTGTTTTTT,CASRKTFATNEKLFF
NA,NA,TRBJ1-2,TRBV4-2,TGTGCCAGCAGCCAAGATGGTGGCTACACCTTC,CASSQDGGYTF
NA,NA,TRBJ1-2,TRBV7-9,TGTGCCAGCAGCTTAGTATCAGGGTTCGGCTACACCTTC,CASSLVSGFGYTF